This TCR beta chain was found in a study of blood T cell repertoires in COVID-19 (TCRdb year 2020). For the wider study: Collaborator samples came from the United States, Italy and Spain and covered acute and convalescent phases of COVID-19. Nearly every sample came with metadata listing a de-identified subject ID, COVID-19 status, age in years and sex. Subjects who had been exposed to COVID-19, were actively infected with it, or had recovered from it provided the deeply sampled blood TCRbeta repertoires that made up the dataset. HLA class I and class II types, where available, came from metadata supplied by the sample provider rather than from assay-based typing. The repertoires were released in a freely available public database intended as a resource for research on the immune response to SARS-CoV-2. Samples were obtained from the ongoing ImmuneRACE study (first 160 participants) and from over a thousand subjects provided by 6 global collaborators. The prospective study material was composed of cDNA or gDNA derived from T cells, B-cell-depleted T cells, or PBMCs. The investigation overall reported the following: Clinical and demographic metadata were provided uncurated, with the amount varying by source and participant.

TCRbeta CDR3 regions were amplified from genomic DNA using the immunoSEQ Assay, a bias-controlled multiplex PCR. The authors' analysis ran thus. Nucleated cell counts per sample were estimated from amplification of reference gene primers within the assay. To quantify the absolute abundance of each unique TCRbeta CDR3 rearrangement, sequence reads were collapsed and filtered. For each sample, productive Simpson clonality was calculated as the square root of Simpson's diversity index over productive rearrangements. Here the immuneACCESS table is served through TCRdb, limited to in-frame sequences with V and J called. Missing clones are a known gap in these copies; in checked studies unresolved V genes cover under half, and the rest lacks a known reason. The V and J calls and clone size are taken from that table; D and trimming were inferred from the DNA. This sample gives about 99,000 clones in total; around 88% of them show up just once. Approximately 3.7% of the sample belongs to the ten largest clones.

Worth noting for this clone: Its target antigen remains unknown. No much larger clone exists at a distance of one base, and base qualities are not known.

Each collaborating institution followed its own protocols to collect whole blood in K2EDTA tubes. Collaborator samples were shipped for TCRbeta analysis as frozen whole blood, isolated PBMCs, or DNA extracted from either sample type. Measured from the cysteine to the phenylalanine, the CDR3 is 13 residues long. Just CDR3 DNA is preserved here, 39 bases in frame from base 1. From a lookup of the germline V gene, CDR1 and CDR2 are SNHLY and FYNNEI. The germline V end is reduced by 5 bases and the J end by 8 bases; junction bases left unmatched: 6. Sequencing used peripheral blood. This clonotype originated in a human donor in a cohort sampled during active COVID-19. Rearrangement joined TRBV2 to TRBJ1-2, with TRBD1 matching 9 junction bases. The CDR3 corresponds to CASSRDRDMGYTF. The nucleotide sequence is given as TGTGCCAGCAGTCGGGACAGGGACATGGGCTACACCTTC.